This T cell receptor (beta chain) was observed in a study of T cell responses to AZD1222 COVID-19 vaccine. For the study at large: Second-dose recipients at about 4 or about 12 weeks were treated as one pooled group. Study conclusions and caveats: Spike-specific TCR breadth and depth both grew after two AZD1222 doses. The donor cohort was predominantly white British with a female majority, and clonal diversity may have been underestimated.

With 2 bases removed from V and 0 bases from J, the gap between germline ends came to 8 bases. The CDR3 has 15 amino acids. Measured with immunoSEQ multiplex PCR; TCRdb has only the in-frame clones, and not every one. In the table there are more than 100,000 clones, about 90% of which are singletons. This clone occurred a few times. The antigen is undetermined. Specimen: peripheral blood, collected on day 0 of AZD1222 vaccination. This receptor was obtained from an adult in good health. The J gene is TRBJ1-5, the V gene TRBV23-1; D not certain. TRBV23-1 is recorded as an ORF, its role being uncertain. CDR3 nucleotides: TGCGCCAGCAGTCAAACGCAGGATAGCAATCAGCCCCAGCATTTT. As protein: CASSQTQDSNQPQHF.